The source of this TCR beta chain is a study of T cells in Graves' hyperthyroidism and ophthalmopathy. About the study: Specimen type is peripheral blood, collected at initial diagnosis prior to any treatment. Findings and limits, study-wide: Before onset, ophthalmopathy was predicted by the model a median around 6.2 months earlier. The blood repertoire included most of the expanded thyroid clonotypes above 0.001.

As to this clonotype: Its antigen is not known.

There were TCR beta CDR3 regions amplified from RNA transcripts. TCR CDR3 underwent first-round RT-PCR with the HTBI primer set. TCRdb ran MiXCR on the multiplex PCR reads and lists one entry per CDR3 protein. The sample lists 360,000 or so distinct CDR3 sequences, 15% to 20% occurring once. Germline CDR1 MNHEY, CDR2 SVGAGI. J was trimmed by 6 bases and V by 4 bases; bases with no gene match: 7. This CDR3 has 14 amino acids. Extraction of PBMCs used 8.5 to 10 ml of fresh peripheral blood. Sequenced material: blood. V gene TRBV6-5 combines with J gene TRBJ2-7; 9 bases are a match to TRBD1. The sequence was collected from a woman aged 40 to 50 with Graves' ophthalmopathy. The CDR3 region is CASSSPGTGTEQYF. In nucleotides, the CDR3 is TGTGCCAGCAGTTCCCCCGGGACAGGGACCGAGCAGTACTTC.